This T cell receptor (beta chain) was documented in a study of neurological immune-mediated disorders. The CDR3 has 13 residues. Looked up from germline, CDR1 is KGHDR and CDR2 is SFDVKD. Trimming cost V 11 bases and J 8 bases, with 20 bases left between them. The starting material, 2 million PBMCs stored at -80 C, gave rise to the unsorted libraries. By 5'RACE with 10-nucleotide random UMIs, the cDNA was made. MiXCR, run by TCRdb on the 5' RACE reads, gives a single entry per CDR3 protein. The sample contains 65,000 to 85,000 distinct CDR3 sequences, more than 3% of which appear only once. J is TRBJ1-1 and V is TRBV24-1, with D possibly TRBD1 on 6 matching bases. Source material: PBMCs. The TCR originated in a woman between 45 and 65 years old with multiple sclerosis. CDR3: CANTGTTGTEAFF. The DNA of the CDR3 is TGTGCCAACACCGGAACGACCGGGACAGAAGCTTTCTTT.